This TCR beta chain derives from a study of T cell changes during pregnancy in multiple sclerosis (dated by TCRdb to the late 2010s). For the study in its entirety: The study looked at changes in the T cell repertoire across pregnancy in women with multiple sclerosis.

Concerning this clone: No antigen is known for it. Base qualities are missing; no much larger clone stands one base away.

Receptor amplification or capture employed the immunoSEQ multiplex PCR assay. TCRdb stores this immuneACCESS table with in-frame sequences only. Part of the clones is absent; in the studies checked, under half of the shortfall reflects unresolved V genes, and no reason is known for the rest. The sample table contains around 71,000 clones; only one count was recorded for roughly nine tenths of them. Approximately 1.1% of the sample lies in the top ten. CDR1 and CDR2 (SQVTM, ANQGSEA) derive from the germline V gene. Trimmed from V: 5 bases; trimmed from J: 8 bases; junction bases lacking a gene match: 5. The CDR3 goes from the cysteine to the phenylalanine over 12 residues. Only the CDR3 region is kept as DNA, spanning 36 bases read in frame from base 1.

This sample comprised peripheral blood, obtained in the third trimester of pregnancy. The rearrangement joined TRBV29-1 to TRBJ1-4, and 7 junctional nucleotides match TRBD1. The TCR originated in a female donor with multiple sclerosis, enrolled in a pregnancy study. The DNA sequence reads TGCAGCGTTACAGGGGTAGGAGAAAAACTGTTTTTT. Translated, this is CSVTGVGEKLFF.